The present TCR beta chain was sequenced within a study of technical replicates of blood from a handful of donors. Assay: immunoSEQ multiplex PCR; the TCRdb copy retains only in-frame clones and omits some. This table holds about 100,000 clones, 95% found once. Sequences were obtained from T cells isolated from PBMCs. This TCR derives from a human donor in good health.

CDR3 DNA sequence: TGTGCCAGCAGAGGGACTTCTAGCACGGGCTACACCTTC. Protein product: CASRGTSSTGYTF. The chain couples TRBV13 to TRBJ1-2, with a possible D match to TRBD1 (5 bases). Germline V gene lookup returns CDR1 PRHDT and CDR2 FYEKMQ (reference sequence). The CDR3 totals 13 residues. The ends were cut back, 6 bases at V and 8 bases at J, with 16 bases in the middle.